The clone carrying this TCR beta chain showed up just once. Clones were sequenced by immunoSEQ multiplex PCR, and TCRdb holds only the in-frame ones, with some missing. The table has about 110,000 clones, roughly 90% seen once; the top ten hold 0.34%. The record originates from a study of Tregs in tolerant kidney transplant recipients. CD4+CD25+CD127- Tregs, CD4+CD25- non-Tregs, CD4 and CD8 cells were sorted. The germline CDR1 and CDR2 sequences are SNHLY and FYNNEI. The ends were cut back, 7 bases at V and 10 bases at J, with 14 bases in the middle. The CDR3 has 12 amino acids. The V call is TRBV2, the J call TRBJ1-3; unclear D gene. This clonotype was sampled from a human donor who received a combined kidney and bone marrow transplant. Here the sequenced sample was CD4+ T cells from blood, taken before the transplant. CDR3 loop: CASTAHRGTIYF. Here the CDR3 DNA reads TGTGCCAGCACAGCACATCGAGGGACCATATATTTT. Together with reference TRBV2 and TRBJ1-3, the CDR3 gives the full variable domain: EPEVTQTPSHQVTQMGQEVILRCVPISNHLYFYWYRQILGQKVEFLVSFYNNEISEKSEIFDDQFSVERPDGSNFTLKIRSTKLEDSAMYFCASTAHRGTIYFGEGSWLTVV.